A selection of T cell receptor beta chains follows, all from one sample in a study of shared clonotypes between healthy human individuals. The table came from immunoSEQ multiplex PCR; TCRdb's copy has only in-frame clones and leaves some out. The profile shows a few million clones, 90% to 95% of them singletons. The sequenced sample was naive CD4+ T cells sorted from blood. Receptors were obtained from a man younger than 35 in good health. Each CDR3 is given without its conserved first and last residue. Each record gives: J gene, V gene, clone size, CDR3 protein. Not all rows give a size; the values are once, few, many and, for expanded clones, a class.

>TRBJ1-6|TRBV5-6|-
ASSFLTGAYNSPLH
>TRBJ1-1|TRBV4-2|-
ASSQEGAGVGMNTEAF
>TRBJ2-5|TRBV27|-
ASTSGAQETQY
>TRBJ2-5|TRBV18|-
ASSLLEGQGETQY
>TRBJ1-1|TRBV7-3|once
ASSLSAGLNTEAF
>TRBJ1-3|TRBV4-2|-
ASSQVDRAPGNTIY
>TRBJ2-5|TRBV5-4|-
ASSRTGTSGQETQY
>TRBJ2-3|TRBV9|-
ASSPRGDSADTQY
>TRBJ1-5|TRBV2|once
ASSEAQVSQPQH
>TRBJ2-1|TRBV10-1|few
ASSESGRNEQF
>TRBJ2-1|TRBV5-1|-
ASRSLAGRNEQF
>TRBJ2-2|TRBV28|-
ASSWRGPGELF
>TRBJ2-3|TRBV2|-
ASSTSADTQY
>TRBJ1-4|TRBV6-1|-
ASSALRDGGEKLF
>TRBJ1-5|TRBV7-2|-
ASSLALGGHQPQH
>TRBJ1-5|TRBV19|-
ASSIGASSSNQPQH
>TRBJ1-3|TRBV30|-
AWSVIGVGNTIY
>TRBJ1-3|TRBV7-6|-
ASSLASGGNTIY
>TRBJ1-5|TRBV10-3|-
AISGDRGNQPQH
>TRBJ2-1|TRBV9|-
ASSFGTSGSYNEQF
>TRBJ2-3|TRBV18|-
ASSPPGESRSRTDTQY
>TRBJ2-1|TRBV19|once
ASSGDRQRNNEQF
>TRBJ2-7|TRBV18|-
ASSPGTGVYEQY
>TRBJ1-5|TRBV30|-
AWSVQSNQPQH
>TRBJ2-3|TRBV11-2|-
ASSLDYWEGADTQY
>TRBJ2-7|TRBV7-2|-
ASSFPGLASEQY
>TRBJ1-1|TRBV5-5|-
ASVSVENTEAF
>TRBJ2-4|TRBV4-3|-
ASSQEISGNPTKNIQY
>TRBJ2-2|TRBV6-1|-
ASSEPGGNTGELF
>TRBJ2-7|TRBV11-2|-
ASSLGGGAYEQY
>TRBJ2-5|TRBV9|-
ASSVEPGARGETQY
>TRBJ1-4|TRBV4-1|-
ASSQITGKDNEKLF
>TRBJ2-7|TRBV10-3|-
AISDHDRGSYEQY
>TRBJ2-7|TRBV5-4|-
ASSLGGGEQY
>TRBJ2-2|TRBV5-1|-
ASSNGQGIGELF
>TRBJ2-3|TRBV9|-
ASSVAGESTDTQY
>TRBJ1-5|TRBV5-5|-
ASTSGTGRGQPQH
>TRBJ2-2|TRBV7-2|-
ASSLVTLLPGELF